Listed below are T cell receptor beta chains from one sample, sequenced in a study of blood T cell repertoires in COVID-19. Generated by immunoSEQ multiplex PCR, the TCRdb table keeps only in-frame clones and is missing some. This repertoire shows about 240,000 clones, over 80% found once; its top ten account for approximately 2.8%. The sample taken for sequencing was PBMCs or T cells enriched from blood (not recorded which). Source of these receptors: a woman aged 25 to 39 with acute COVID-19. Each CDR3 is given with its conserved first and last residue. The D gene is left open where the match is weak. Some rows mark clone size as missing; the rest say once, few, many or name a class of expanded clone.

CDR3	DNA	size	D	V	J
CASSTEGGREAFF	TGCGCCAGCAGCACCGAAGGGGGCCGTGAAGCTTTCTTT	-	TRBD1	TRBV5-1	TRBJ1-1
CASSSRGPNYGYTF	TGTGCCAGCAGCTCCAGGGGGCCTAACTATGGCTACACCTTC	-	TRBD1	TRBV11-2	TRBJ1-2
CASSLLTGLSSYNEQFF	TGTGCCAGCAGCTTATTGACAGGTTTGAGCTCCTACAATGAGCAGTTCTTC	-	-	TRBV7-9	TRBJ2-1
CASSQALGVRSPLHF	TGCGCCAGCAGCCAAGCTTTAGGGGTTCGGTCACCCCTCCACTTT	-	-	TRBV4-1	TRBJ1-6
CASPKSYEQYF	TGCGCCAGCCCAAAATCCTACGAGCAGTACTTC	-	-	TRBV10-1	TRBJ2-7
CASSESEADSPLHF	TGCGCCAGCAGTGAGTCGGAGGCTGACTCACCCCTCCACTTT	-	-	TRBV10-2	TRBJ1-6
CASSRGQENEKLFF	TGTGCCAGCAGCCGGGGACAGGAGAATGAAAAACTGTTTTTT	-	TRBD1	TRBV9	TRBJ1-4
CAWSPGQDYYGYTF	TGTGCCTGGAGCCCCGGACAGGATTACTATGGCTACACCTTC	-	TRBD1	TRBV30	TRBJ1-2
CASSLQGAEQFF	TGTGCCAGCAGCTTACAGGGGGCTGAGCAGTTCTTC	-	TRBD1	TRBV7-9	TRBJ2-1
CAGGTGPGTEAFF	TGTGCCGGCGGGACAGGGCCGGGGACTGAAGCTTTCTTT	few	TRBD1	TRBV5-4	TRBJ1-1
CASKAGGRLENTIYF	TGTGCCAGCAAAGCCGGTGGCCGACTGGAGAACACCATATATTTT	-	-	TRBV28	TRBJ1-3
CASSLRTGGYEQYF	TGCGCCAGCAGCCTAAGAACAGGGGGATACGAGCAGTACTTC	-	TRBD1	TRBV4-3	TRBJ2-7
CSVGQDTSYYGYTF	TGCAGCGTCGGGCAGGACACCTCCTACTATGGCTACACCTTC	few	-	TRBV29-1	TRBJ1-2
CASRIYGDTEAFF	TGTGCCAGCCGCATCTACGGGGACACTGAAGCTTTCTTT	-	-	TRBV5-5	TRBJ1-1
CASSSGGGTEAFF	TGTGCCAGCAGCTCGGGGGGGGGCACTGAAGCTTTCTTT	-	-	TRBV3-1/TRBV3-2	TRBJ1-1
CASSIGQGSEKLFF	TGTGCCAGTAGTATCGGACAGGGGAGCGAAAAACTGTTTTTT	once	TRBD1	TRBV19	TRBJ1-4
CASSRGDRDQPQHF	TGTGCCAGCAGTAGAGGGGACAGGGATCAGCCCCAGCATTTT	-	TRBD1	TRBV9	TRBJ1-5
CASSQGIRGTGELFF	TGCGCCAGCAGCCAAGGCATCAGGGGAACCGGGGAGCTGTTTTTT	once	-	TRBV4-1	TRBJ2-2